Listed below are T cell receptor beta chains from one sample, sequenced in a study of cytomegalovirus exposure and HLA in healthy donors. Produced via immunoSEQ multiplex PCR; TCRdb's table is partial and in-frame only. The table has approximately 170,000 clones, roughly 83% seen once; the top ten hold around 2.3%. The sequencing sample was made of PBMCs. The receptor set was obtained from a woman aged 45-59 years in good health and CMV-seronegative. Each CDR3 is given with its conserved first and last residue. D genes are given only for firm matches. Rows give clone size only sometimes, using once, few, many, or a class for an expanded clone.

j_call,v_call,clone_size,d_call,cdr3_nt,cdr3_aa
TRBJ2-6,TRBV5-3,.,.,TGTGCCAGACCTGGTGGGTCGGGAACTGGGGCCAACGTCCTGACTTTC,CARPGGSGTGANVLTF
TRBJ1-5,TRBV2,.,.,TGTGCCAGCACTTCCGATATGGGGAGACCGGGACAGCCCCAGCATTTT,CASTSDMGRPGQPQHF
TRBJ2-7,TRBV21-1,once,.,TGTGCCAGGCCCACAGGGGGTCACGAGCAGTACTTC,CARPTGGHEQYF
TRBJ1-5,TRBV15,few,.,TGTGCCACTCGGGGTGCGGTGCATCAGCCCCAGCATTTT,CATRGAVHQPQHF
TRBJ2-6,TRBV9,.,.,TGTGCCAGCAGCGTAGTGTCTACTGGGGCCAACGTCCTGACTTTC,CASSVVSTGANVLTF
TRBJ1-2,TRBV6-5,.,.,TGTGCCAGCAGTTACGAGGGGGTGGGTCATGGCTACACCTTC,CASSYEGVGHGYTF
TRBJ2-1,TRBV6-1,.,.,TGTGCCAGCAGTGAAGGATGGCAGCGGAATGAGCAGTTCTTC,CASSEGWQRNEQFF
TRBJ2-3,TRBV2,few,.,TGTGCCAGCAGTGGGTCGGCTAGGGGCGGAGATACGCAGTATTTT,CASSGSARGGDTQYF
TRBJ2-1,TRBV27,.,.,TGTGCCAGCTCAAAGAGACAGGACTACAATGAGCAGTTCTTC,CASSKRQDYNEQFF
TRBJ2-7,TRBV5-1,.,.,TGCGCCAGCAAGGACGGGACAACCTCCTACGAGCAGTACTTC,CASKDGTTSYEQYF
TRBJ2-6,TRBV19,.,.,TGTGCCAGTAGTATCGTGAGCTCTGGGGCCAACGTCCTGACTTTC,CASSIVSSGANVLTF
TRBJ2-3,TRBV5-1,.,TRBD1,TGCGCCAGCAGCTCCACGACAGGGGCCGACACAGATACGCAGTATTTT,CASSSTTGADTDTQYF
TRBJ1-4,TRBV29-1,.,TRBD1,TGCAGCGGCCGGACAGGGGCCGGAGGTGAAAAACTGTTTTTT,CSGRTGAGGEKLFF
TRBJ2-5,TRBV4-3,once,TRBD2,TGCGCCAGCAGCCAAGGACTTAGCGGGGGCCAAGAGACCCAGTACTTC,CASSQGLSGGQETQYF
TRBJ2-3,TRBV28,.,TRBD2,TGTGCCAGCAGTTCCGGACTAGCGGGAGGGGTAGATACGCAGTATTTT,CASSSGLAGGVDTQYF
TRBJ2-3,TRBV28,.,TRBD1,TGTGCCAGCAGACGGACAGGTAGCACAGATACGCAGTATTTT,CASRRTGSTDTQYF
TRBJ1-2,TRBV15,.,TRBD1,TGTGCCACCAGCCTAGCCGGGACAGCGATCTATGGCTACACCTTC,CATSLAGTAIYGYTF
TRBJ2-6,TRBV5-1,once,.,TGCGCCAGCAGTATGGGAGCGGGCGGGGCCAACGTCCTGACTTTC,CASSMGAGGANVLTF
TRBJ1-4,TRBV6-6,once,.,TGTGCCAGCAGTTACGATGTGAGGGGGGAAAAACTGTTTTTT,CASSYDVRGEKLFF
TRBJ1-4,TRBV7-6,few,.,TGTGCCAGCAGCTTGGGGGGGGCGCCAACTAATGAAAAACTGTTTTTT,CASSLGGAPTNEKLFF
TRBJ1-1,TRBV20-1,.,TRBD1,TGCAGTGCCCCTGGACAGGCTGAAGCTTTCTTT,CSAPGQAEAFF
TRBJ2-7,TRBV28,.,TRBD2,TGTGCCAGCAGTGAAGCAGAACAGCACCGGACTAGCGGGGATCCCTACGAGCAGTACTTC,CASSEAEQHRTSGDPYEQYF
TRBJ2-6,TRBV5-6,.,TRBD1,TGTGCCAGCAGCTTGGTACAGGGGGCTGGGGCCAACGTCCTGACTTTC,CASSLVQGAGANVLTF
TRBJ2-7,TRBV27,.,TRBD2,TGTGCCAGCAGTCTAGCGGGAGTAGACGAGCAGTACTTC,CASSLAGVDEQYF
TRBJ1-2,TRBV7-9,.,TRBD1,TGTTCCAGCAGCCCAGATGTCGGGGACAGGGTTTCTGGCTACACCTTC,CSSSPDVGDRVSGYTF
TRBJ2-5,TRBV28,few,TRBD2,TGTGCCAGCAGTTTCGGGACTAGCGGGGGCCAAGAGACCCAGTACTTC,CASSFGTSGGQETQYF
TRBJ1-5,TRBV6-1,.,.,TGTGCCAGCAGTGAACCCCGTATTAGCAATCAGCCCCAGCATTTT,CASSEPRISNQPQHF
TRBJ2-7,TRBV25-1,.,.,TGTGCCAGCAGTGATCGGGGGGCCCTTCCCTACGAGCAGTACTTC,CASSDRGALPYEQYF
TRBJ2-1,TRBV19,.,TRBD1,TGTGCCAGTAGTATACTTACAGGGGGCCCCTACAATGAGCAGTTCTTC,CASSILTGGPYNEQFF
TRBJ1-5,TRBV21-1,.,.,TGTGCCAGCAGCAAAGGTAGAGCGAACAGCAATCAGCCCCAGCATTTT,CASSKGRANSNQPQHF
TRBJ1-1,TRBV5-5,.,.,TGTGCCAGCAGCCGCGAGTCTAGGGGAGGGGCTGAAGCTTTCTTT,CASSRESRGGAEAFF
TRBJ1-2,TRBV5-6,.,.,TGTGCCAGCAGCTTGAAAGCGAGGGTGCGAGGCTATGGCTACACCTTC,CASSLKARVRGYGYTF
TRBJ1-1,TRBV28,.,.,TGTGCCAGCAGTTTGGGAGAATTAGCTTTCTTT,CASSLGELAFF
TRBJ2-1,TRBV7-2,.,TRBD2,TGTGCCAGCAGCTTAGCCTTGACTAGCGGGAGAGCTGGTGAGCAGTTCTTC,CASSLALTSGRAGEQFF
TRBJ2-7,TRBV7-9,once,.,TGTTCCAGCAGCTTAGGGGCTAGCCCCGACGAGCAGTACTTC,CSSSLGASPDEQYF
TRBJ2-6,TRBV19,.,.,TGTGCCAGTTGGGGCCTTCACCCATCTGGGGCCAACGTCCTGACTTTC,CASWGLHPSGANVLTF
TRBJ2-7,TRBV10-3,once,.,TGTGCCATCCGATTACAGAGCTCCTACGAGCAGTACTTC,CAIRLQSSYEQYF
TRBJ2-5,TRBV7-2,.,TRBD2,TGTGCCAGCAGCTCCCCTAGCGGGATCCACCAAGAGACCCAGTACTTC,CASSSPSGIHQETQYF
TRBJ2-1,TRBV27,.,.,TGTGCCAGCAGTGCAGAGGGACTGGCCTACAATGAGCAGTTCTTC,CASSAEGLAYNEQFF
TRBJ2-5,TRBV27,.,.,TGTGCCAGCAGTTGGGGGGATCGAGAGACCCAGTACTTC,CASSWGDRETQYF
TRBJ2-1,TRBV15,.,.,TGTGCCACCAGCCTACAGGGGGGGCATAATGAGCAGTTCTTC,CATSLQGGHNEQFF
TRBJ1-1,TRBV29-1,.,.,TGCAGCGTTGATGGACACGGAGCTTTCTTT,CSVDGHGAFF
TRBJ1-1,TRBV11-2,.,TRBD1,TGTGCCAGCAGCTTAGGGCCGGACAGGGGGCGTGCGGCTTTCTTT,CASSLGPDRGRAAFF
TRBJ2-7,TRBV5-4,.,TRBD2,TGTGCCAGCAGCCTACTCTCGGGACTAGGTCTCGAGCAGTACTTC,CASSLLSGLGLEQYF
TRBJ2-7,TRBV2,.,TRBD2,TGTGCCAGCTTAGTGGGAGGGTCCTACGAGCAGTACTTC,CASLVGGSYEQYF
TRBJ2-1,TRBV5-4,.,.,TGTGCCAGCAGCAGGGGGAATGAGCAGTTCTTC,CASSRGNEQFF
TRBJ2-7,TRBV7-9,few,.,TGTGCCACCAGACCGGGGTCCTCGTACGAGCAGTACTTC,CATRPGSSYEQYF
TRBJ2-7,TRBV11-2,.,TRBD2,TGTGCCAGCAGCCCCCAGACTAGCGGGAGTTACGAGCAGTACTTC,CASSPQTSGSYEQYF
TRBJ2-1,TRBV25-1,once,TRBD1,TGTGCCAGCAGTGAATTCCGGACAGGGAATCTCTACAATGAGCAGTTCTTC,CASSEFRTGNLYNEQFF
TRBJ2-5,TRBV5-1,.,TRBD1,TGCGCCAGCAGCTTGTCAGGGGGCTTAGAGACCCAGTACTTC,CASSLSGGLETQYF
TRBJ2-2,TRBV14,.,.,TGTGCCAGCAGCCCCATTAAACTACAGGGTCCCGGGGAGCTGTTTTTT,CASSPIKLQGPGELFF
TRBJ2-7,TRBV5-1,.,TRBD1,TGCGCCAGCAGCCAGGGACAGCGCGAGCAGTACTTC,CASSQGQREQYF
TRBJ2-1,TRBV7-2,.,.,TGTGCCAGCAGCTTAGAGCAACTAGCCAGATACAATGAGCAGTTCTTC,CASSLEQLARYNEQFF
TRBJ2-7,TRBV28,.,TRBD2,TGTGCCAGCAGTTCCATAGCGGGAGGGTGGTACGAGCAGTACTTC,CASSSIAGGWYEQYF
TRBJ1-1,TRBV28,.,.,TGTGCCAGCATGGATATAGGAAAGGGGCTCCCTGAAGCTTTCTTT,CASMDIGKGLPEAFF
TRBJ1-3,TRBV16,.,.,TGTGCCAGCAGCCAATGGGGGGACTCTGGAAACACCATATATTTT,CASSQWGDSGNTIYF
TRBJ2-5,TRBV5-1,few,TRBD2,TGCGCCAGCAGCCCGGGGGGGCCTCAAGAGACCCAGTACTTC,CASSPGGPQETQYF
TRBJ2-7,TRBV21-1,once,.,TGTGCCAGCAGCAAAGTGACCTTTCGAGGGGGCGACGAGCAGTACTTC,CASSKVTFRGGDEQYF
TRBJ1-6,TRBV27,few,TRBD1,TGTGCCAGCAGGCCCGGACAGGGAAACTCACCCCTCCACTTT,CASRPGQGNSPLHF